This TCR beta chain was identified during a study of CD8+CD57+ T cells in acquired aplastic anemia. TCR beta VDJ combinations and CDR3 sequences were profiled from genomic DNA. TCRdb itself ran the reads through MiXCR, one entry per CDR3 protein. Of approximately 130,000 distinct CDR3 sequences listed, 50% to 70% are singletons. Sequencing involved patients with CD8+CD57+ cell expansion previously shown by flow cytometry. Trimming took 3 bases from V and 3 from J; bases not matched to a gene: 4. From germline, CDR1 is WSHSY and CDR2 SAAADI. The CDR3 is made up of 14 amino acids. The chain employs TRBV10-2 and TRBJ1-2; 7 bases agree with TRBD1. Specimen: sorted CD4+, CD8+, or CD8+CD57+ T cells (not recorded which) from PBMCs. The sequence derives from a human donor with aplastic anemia. The CDR3 reads CASSDWGQHYGYTF. CDR3 nucleotide sequence: TGCGCCAGCAGTGATTGGGGACAGCACTATGGCTACACCTTC.